A selection of T cell receptor beta chains follows, all from one sample in a study of spatial heterogeneity in lung cancer. TCRdb reanalysed the 5' RACE reads using MiXCR and keeps one entry per CDR3 protein. The table shows some 45,000 distinct CDR3 sequences, with 10% to 15% occurring only once. The sequencing here drew on PBMCs, taken at surgery. All receptors come from a female donor with early-stage non-small cell lung cancer. Each CDR3 is given without its conserved first and last residue. Rows give clone size only sometimes, using once, few, many, or a class for an expanded clone.

TRBV9	.	TRBJ2-3	ASSVASGDTQY
TRBV16	few	TRBJ1-4	ASSQSSPEGEKLF
TRBV18	few	TRBJ2-1	ASSPPEGYNEQF
TRBV5-1	many	TRBJ1-4	ASSSTGTTNEKLF
TRBV20-1	few	TRBJ2-7	SASSVGGEQY
TRBV2	few	TRBJ2-7	ASNNGQGLQDEQY
TRBV11-2	few	TRBJ1-2	ASSRVIDGYGYT
TRBV5-1	many	TRBJ2-7	ASSADGQASYEQY
TRBV6-5	few	TRBJ2-5	ASSYTGTGEETQY
TRBV3-1	many	TRBJ2-7	ASSRTSGGIYEQY
TRBV4-1	many	TRBJ2-1	ASSRGPPANEQF
TRBV2	many	TRBJ1-2	ASSDLSSLNYGYT
TRBV27	few	TRBJ1-1	ASRQGGYAEAF
TRBV7-2	many	TRBJ1-4	ASSLSQGGSEKLF
TRBV12-3/TRBV12-4	many	TRBJ2-7	ASSLEGTGYEQY
TRBV3-1	few	TRBJ1-6	ASSQGPGDVSPLH
TRBV13	few	TRBJ2-1	ASSYGVTLSRNEQF
TRBV4-1	.	TRBJ2-1	ASSQDLSAYNEQF
TRBV10-3	many	TRBJ2-7	AISGQETGKYEQY
TRBV7-9	few	TRBJ1-1	ASSLVDRDVAF
TRBV7-9	few	TRBJ1-2	ASSLGHPGQNYGYT
TRBV19	few	TRBJ2-1	ASTISGGASDEQF
TRBV7-2	few	TRBJ2-3	ASTSGGSQVTQY